This is a list of T cell receptor beta chains from one sample in a study of T cell responses to AZD1222 COVID-19 vaccine. This table comes from immunoSEQ multiplex PCR, and its TCRdb copy is limited to in-frame clones, with some not included. The sample records tens of thousands of clones, about 83% being singletons. Sequenced material: peripheral blood, taken on day 0 of AZD1222 vaccination. These receptors were taken from an adult in good health. Both conserved end residues are part of each CDR3. Fields, in order: D gene, J gene, V gene, CDR3 protein. A D gene is named only where the DNA matches it firmly.

D gene: NA; J gene: TRBJ1-3; V gene: TRBV6-6; CDR3 protein: CASSTGQTGNTIYF
D gene: NA; J gene: TRBJ2-2; V gene: TRBV3-1/TRBV3-2; CDR3 protein: CASSPSDRELFF
D gene: NA; J gene: TRBJ2-2; V gene: TRBV29-1; CDR3 protein: CSSSQGSGELFF
D gene: TRBD2; J gene: TRBJ2-7; V gene: TRBV11-1; CDR3 protein: CASRRTSVNSYEQYF
D gene: NA; J gene: TRBJ2-5; V gene: TRBV7-7; CDR3 protein: CASSLGIGRVGETQYF
D gene: NA; J gene: TRBJ2-5; V gene: TRBV9; CDR3 protein: CASSVDRGPEETQYF
D gene: TRBD1; J gene: TRBJ1-2; V gene: TRBV28; CDR3 protein: CASSRQGGRGNYGYTF
D gene: NA; J gene: TRBJ2-3; V gene: TRBV13; CDR3 protein: CASSNLGSGGHDTDTQYF
D gene: NA; J gene: TRBJ2-7; V gene: TRBV23-1; CDR3 protein: CASSQFQPPGCRERTSLYEQYF
D gene: NA; J gene: TRBJ1-2; V gene: TRBV6-5; CDR3 protein: CASSYTGLHYGYTF
D gene: TRBD2; J gene: TRBJ2-5; V gene: TRBV10-3; CDR3 protein: CAISDLSGRRETQYF
D gene: TRBD2; J gene: TRBJ2-3; V gene: TRBV10-3; CDR3 protein: CAINSGATDTQYF
D gene: NA; J gene: TRBJ1-1; V gene: TRBV5-4; CDR3 protein: CASSLVAVGGEAFF
D gene: NA; J gene: TRBJ2-7; V gene: TRBV18; CDR3 protein: CASSPPALEGYEQYF
D gene: TRBD2; J gene: TRBJ2-1; V gene: TRBV6-5; CDR3 protein: CAAKLLAGGPNEQFF
D gene: TRBD2; J gene: TRBJ2-7; V gene: TRBV7-3; CDR3 protein: CASSLTGGSSYEQYF
D gene: TRBD2; J gene: TRBJ2-7; V gene: TRBV3-1/TRBV3-2; CDR3 protein: CASSQDLAGGLEQYF
D gene: NA; J gene: TRBJ2-3; V gene: TRBV21-1; CDR3 protein: CASSNFQTDTQYF
D gene: TRBD2; J gene: TRBJ2-7; V gene: TRBV14; CDR3 protein: CASSPGLAYGEQYF
D gene: NA; J gene: TRBJ1-6; V gene: TRBV11-2; CDR3 protein: CASSLGRGQGYNSPLHF
D gene: NA; J gene: TRBJ2-7; V gene: TRBV7-9; CDR3 protein: CASSSRVGAYEQYF
D gene: NA; J gene: TRBJ1-1; V gene: TRBV15; CDR3 protein: CATSRAVTEAFF
D gene: NA; J gene: TRBJ2-1; V gene: TRBV11-2; CDR3 protein: CASRGYNEQFF
D gene: NA; J gene: TRBJ2-7; V gene: TRBV30; CDR3 protein: CAWSPLLGGYEQYF
D gene: TRBD2; J gene: TRBJ2-1; V gene: TRBV9; CDR3 protein: CASSVGPSGGDNEQFF
D gene: NA; J gene: TRBJ2-5; V gene: TRBV5-1; CDR3 protein: CASSQQQETQYF
D gene: NA; J gene: TRBJ1-2; V gene: TRBV10-1; CDR3 protein: CASAPGLTYGYTF
D gene: NA; J gene: TRBJ2-7; V gene: TRBV19; CDR3 protein: CASSIVGRGYEQYF